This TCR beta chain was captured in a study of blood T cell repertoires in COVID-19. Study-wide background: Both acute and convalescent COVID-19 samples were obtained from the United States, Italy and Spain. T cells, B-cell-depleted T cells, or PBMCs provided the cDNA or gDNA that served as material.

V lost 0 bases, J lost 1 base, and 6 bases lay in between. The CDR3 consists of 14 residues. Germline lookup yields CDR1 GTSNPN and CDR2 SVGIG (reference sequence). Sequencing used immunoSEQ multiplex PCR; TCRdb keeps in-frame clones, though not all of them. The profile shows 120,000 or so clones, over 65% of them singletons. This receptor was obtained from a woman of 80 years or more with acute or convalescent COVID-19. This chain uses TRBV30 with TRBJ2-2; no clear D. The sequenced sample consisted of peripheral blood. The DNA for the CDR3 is TGTGCCTGGAGTGTACACAGGAACACCGGGGAGCTGTTTTTT. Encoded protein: CAWSVHRNTGELFF.